Given below is one TCR beta chain in context. The antigen is not known. The entry originates in a study of OX40 agonist ivuxolimab in advanced cancers. Whole-study context: At doses from 0.01 to 10 mg/kg, patients were given intravenous ivuxolimab every 2 weeks. Study outcomes and limitations: In a subset of nonresponders, normalized T-cell clonal expansion was also low.

Sequenced by immunoSEQ multiplex PCR; TCRdb stores in-frame clones only, minus some. Of tens of thousands of clones in the sample, roughly 85% were seen once. With 2 bases removed from V and 9 bases from J, the gap between germline ends came to 5 bases. The CDR3 sequence is 11 residues long. Germline V lookup: CDR1 LGHNT, CDR2 FRNRAP. The chain has TRBV12-5 and TRBJ2-1; D is ambiguous. The source material was CD4+ or CD8+ T cells sorted from blood, sampled in a trial of the OX40 agonist ivuxolimab. This clonotype was obtained from an adult with an advanced solid tumor such as melanoma, head and neck, liver or kidney cancer. CDR3 nucleotide sequence: TGTGCTAGTGGTTTGTCGAGTGAGCAGTTCTTC. Protein: CASGLSSEQFF.